Listed below are T cell receptor beta chains from one sample, sequenced in a study of T-cell reconstitution after alpha-beta-depleted transplantation in children. One entry per CDR3 protein results from TCRdb running MiXCR on the PCR reads. Found here are over 200,000 distinct CDR3 sequences, roughly a tenth of them singletons; the top ten hold 28%. Sample: PBMCs, taken before TCRalphabeta/CD19-depleted stem cell transplant. The receptors stem from a child under two years old with acute myeloid leukemia, due to receive a stem cell transplant. Both conserved end residues are part of each CDR3. Each record gives: D gene, J gene, CDR3 length, V gene, clone size, CDR3 protein, CDR3 DNA. A D gene is named only where the DNA matches it firmly. Size is omitted from some rows. Given values are once, few, many or a class for expanded clones.

D: .; J: TRBJ2-2; length: 14; V: TRBV20-1; size: many; CDR3: CSARRDTNTGELFF; DNA: TGCAGTGCTCGCCGGGACACGAACACCGGGGAGCTGTTTTTT
D: .; J: TRBJ1-2; length: 15; V: TRBV20-1; size: many; CDR3: CSARDQGVRSYGYTF; DNA: TGCAGTGCTAGAGACCAAGGGGTCCGGAGCTATGGCTACACCTTC
D: .; J: TRBJ2-5; length: 14; V: TRBV20-1; size: many; CDR3: CSARIGTNQETQYF; DNA: TGCAGTGCTAGAATCGGGACAAACCAAGAGACCCAGTACTTC
D: .; J: TRBJ1-5; length: 14; V: TRBV10-3; size: .; CDR3: CAISERRENQPQHF; DNA: TGTGCCATCAGTGAGCGGCGGGAGAATCAGCCCCAGCATTTT
D: .; J: TRBJ1-4; length: 16; V: TRBV20-1; size: .; CDR3: CSARDGGGHPNEKLFF; DNA: TGCAGTGCTAGAGATGGAGGCGGACACCCTAATGAAAAACTGTTTTTT
D: TRBD2; J: TRBJ2-3; length: 15; V: TRBV6-5; size: many; CDR3: CASRSSGREGDTQYF; DNA: TGTGCCAGCAGGTCCTCGGGGCGGGAGGGAGATACGCAGTATTTT
D: .; J: TRBJ2-7; length: 14; V: TRBV11-2; size: many; CDR3: CASSLEPQGYEQYF; DNA: TGTGCCAGCAGCTTAGAGCCACAGGGTTACGAGCAGTACTTC
D: .; J: TRBJ1-1; length: 11; V: TRBV18; size: few; CDR3: CASQGEIEAFF; DNA: TGTGCCAGCCAAGGGGAAATTGAAGCTTTCTTT
D: .; J: TRBJ1-1; length: 11; V: TRBV20-1; size: many; CDR3: CSARGPTEAFF; DNA: TGCAGTGCTAGGGGTCCCACTGAAGCTTTCTTT
D: TRBD1; J: TRBJ1-2; length: 15; V: TRBV18; size: many; CDR3: CASSSLGQGDYGYTF; DNA: TGTGCCAGCTCATCGCTAGGACAGGGGGACTATGGCTACACCTTC
D: .; J: TRBJ2-1; length: 13; V: TRBV5-1; size: many; CDR3: CASSPISGHEQFF; DNA: TGCGCCAGCAGCCCCATTAGTGGCCATGAGCAGTTCTTC
D: .; J: TRBJ2-3; length: 14; V: TRBV20-1; size: many; CDR3: CSASWDILTDTQYF; DNA: TGCAGTGCTAGCTGGGACATACTCACAGATACGCAGTATTTT
D: TRBD1; J: TRBJ1-4; length: 14; V: TRBV25-1; size: many; CDR3: CASRGDRGNEKLFF; DNA: TGTGCCAGCAGAGGGGACAGGGGGAATGAAAAACTGTTTTTT
D: .; J: TRBJ2-3; length: 12; V: TRBV20-1; size: many; CDR3: CSARASADTQYF; DNA: TGCAGTGCTAGAGCAAGTGCAGATACGCAGTATTTT
D: .; J: TRBJ2-2; length: 12; V: TRBV5-4; size: .; CDR3: CASSDGTGELFF; DNA: TGTGCCAGCAGCGATGGCACCGGGGAGCTGTTTTTT
D: .; J: TRBJ2-3; length: 16; V: TRBV12-3/TRBV12-4; size: many; CDR3: CASSLPLRDLTDTQYF; DNA: TGTGCCAGCAGTTTACCACTCAGGGATTTGACAGATACGCAGTATTTT
D: .; J: TRBJ1-2; length: 16; V: TRBV5-1; size: many; CDR3: CARAYGGHRVNYGYTF; DNA: TGCGCCAGAGCTTATGGGGGACACCGTGTGAACTATGGCTACACCTTC
D: TRBD2; J: TRBJ2-1; length: 16; V: TRBV20-1; size: many; CDR3: CSARDFVLAGAHEQFF; DNA: TGCAGTGCTAGAGATTTTGTGCTAGCGGGAGCCCATGAGCAGTTCTTC
D: TRBD1; J: TRBJ1-5; length: 14; V: TRBV18; size: many; CDR3: CASRDRGGRQPQHF; DNA: TGTGCCAGCCGCGACAGGGGAGGGAGGCAGCCCCAGCATTTT
D: TRBD1; J: TRBJ1-2; length: 15; V: TRBV7-9; size: many; CDR3: CASSLGQGLIYGYTF; DNA: TGTGCCAGCAGCTTGGGACAGGGGTTGATCTATGGCTACACCTTC
D: .; J: TRBJ2-7; length: 13; V: TRBV5-1; size: many; CDR3: CASKDTGRYEQYF; DNA: TGCGCCAGCAAAGATACAGGTCGGTACGAGCAGTACTTC
D: .; J: TRBJ2-7; length: 16; V: TRBV27; size: many; CDR3: CASSLFGGLGSYEQYF; DNA: TGTGCCAGCAGTTTATTCGGGGGCCTGGGGTCCTACGAGCAGTACTTC
D: TRBD1; J: TRBJ2-7; length: 15; V: TRBV11-1; size: .; CDR3: CASSPGGYLSYKHYF; DNA: TGTGCCAGCAGCCCAGGGGGCTATCTATCCTACAAGCATTACTTC
D: .; J: TRBJ1-1; length: 14; V: TRBV3-1; size: many; CDR3: CASSQVVRGTEAFF; DNA: TGTGCCAGCAGCCAAGTCGTGCGGGGAACTGAAGCTTTCTTT
D: .; J: TRBJ1-1; length: 16; V: TRBV5-5; size: few; CDR3: CASSPGGPRGRTEAFF; DNA: TGTGCCAGCAGCCCTGGTGGGCCAAGAGGGCGGACTGAAGCTTTCTTT
D: .; J: TRBJ1-1; length: 11; V: TRBV20-1; size: many; CDR3: CSARDRVEAFF; DNA: TGCAGTGCTAGAGATCGGGTTGAAGCTTTCTTT
D: TRBD2; J: TRBJ2-1; length: 15; V: TRBV14; size: .; CDR3: CASSLSGNIYNEEFF; DNA: TGTGCCAGCAGCCTTAGCGGGAACATATACAATGAGGAGTTCTTC
D: .; J: TRBJ1-3; length: 17; V: TRBV7-8; size: many; CDR3: CASSLGPGLSSGNTIYF; DNA: TGTGCCAGCAGCTTAGGCCCTGGGCTTAGCTCTGGAAACACCATATATTTT
D: .; J: TRBJ2-7; length: 12; V: TRBV5-1; size: many; CDR3: CASGDGRGEQYF; DNA: TGCGCCAGCGGGGATGGTAGGGGCGAGCAGTACTTC
D: TRBD2; J: TRBJ2-1; length: 15; V: TRBV7-9; size: many; CDR3: CASSRPGLAINEQFF; DNA: TGTGCCAGCAGTCGGCCGGGACTAGCGATCAATGAGCAGTTCTTC
D: TRBD1; J: TRBJ1-2; length: 14; V: TRBV6-1; size: once; CDR3: CASSQVGTGYGYTF; DNA: TGTGCCAGCAGCCAAGTAGGGACAGGGTATGGCTACACCTTC
D: .; J: TRBJ2-1; length: 13; V: TRBV24-1; size: many; CDR3: CATSPSLRGEQFF; DNA: TGTGCCACCAGTCCCAGTTTGCGGGGTGAGCAGTTCTTC
D: .; J: TRBJ2-7; length: 15; V: TRBV25-1; size: .; CDR3: CASSGPTALAYEQYF; DNA: TGTGCCAGCAGTGGGCCGACAGCGCTGGCCTACGAGCAGTACTTC
D: TRBD1; J: TRBJ1-4; length: 15; V: TRBV9; size: many; CDR3: CASSVQGATNEKLFF; DNA: TGTGCCAGCAGCGTGCAGGGGGCAACTAATGAAAAACTGTTTTTT
D: .; J: TRBJ1-2; length: 12; V: TRBV12-3/TRBV12-4; size: many; CDR3: CASSRETYGYTF; DNA: TGTGCCAGCAGCAGAGAAACCTATGGCTACACCTTC
D: .; J: TRBJ1-5; length: 13; V: TRBV5-6; size: many; CDR3: CASSLGRAQPQHF; DNA: TGTGCCAGCAGCTTGGGTAGGGCTCAGCCCCAGCATTTT
D: TRBD2; J: TRBJ2-7; length: 15; V: TRBV11-2; size: many; CDR3: CASSETSGSLYEQYF; DNA: TGTGCCAGCAGCGAGACTAGCGGGAGTTTGTACGAGCAGTACTTC
D: TRBD1; J: TRBJ2-5; length: 14; V: TRBV7-9; size: .; CDR3: CASSTRTGKETQYF; DNA: TGTGCCAGCAGCACTCGGACAGGGAAAGAGACCCAGTACTTC
D: TRBD2; J: TRBJ2-7; length: 15; V: TRBV6-5; size: many; CDR3: CASSYSVGTSYEQYF; DNA: TGTGCCAGCAGTTACTCGGTCGGGACTAGCTACGAGCAGTACTTC
D: TRBD2; J: TRBJ2-1; length: 16; V: TRBV6-2/TRBV6-3; size: many; CDR3: CASSYSGLAAYNEQFF; DNA: TGTGCCAGCAGTTACTCGGGACTAGCCGCCTACAATGAGCAGTTCTTC
D: .; J: TRBJ2-1; length: 13; V: TRBV14; size: many; CDR3: CASSRGTLNEQFF; DNA: TGTGCCAGCAGCCGGGGGACCCTCAATGAGCAGTTCTTC
D: .; J: TRBJ2-3; length: 15; V: TRBV4-2; size: many; CDR3: CASSRPGPEFYTQYF; DNA: TGTGCCAGCAGCCGACCGGGACCCGAATTTTATACGCAGTATTTT
D: TRBD1; J: TRBJ2-1; length: 16; V: TRBV20-1; size: many; CDR3: CSARAFRDRDLNEQFF; DNA: TGCAGTGCTAGAGCATTCCGGGACAGGGACCTCAATGAGCAGTTCTTC